This TCR beta chain was captured in a study of PD-1 blockade in classical Hodgkin lymphoma. General study findings and limits: Baseline TCR diversity was reportedly lower in newly diagnosed patients than healthy donors. Patients starting nivolumab under 1 year after ASCT were excluded. Complete responders showed a baseline diversity that resembled the diversity of newly diagnosed patients.

Data came from immunoSEQ multiplex PCR; TCRdb stores just in-frame clones and leaves some out. The profile shows 30,000 or so clones, 80% to 95% of them singletons. After autologous stem cell transplantation all patients relapsed, and prior brentuximab vedotin exposure differed between cohorts. Using magnetic negative selection, the CD4+ T cells were separated out of thawed PBMCs. Responses achieved at best were complete response, partial response or progressive disease. This clone was seen just once. The antigen is not known. The sample consisted of CD4+ T cells from blood, taken at baseline. The sequence derives from a human donor with classical Hodgkin lymphoma.

The CDR3 DNA sequence: TGTGCCAGCAGTTACATCGGGGTCAGGGGGACCGGGGAGCTGTTTTTT. Its translation: CASSYIGVRGTGELFF. This chain links TRBV6-5 with TRBJ2-2, with 7 bases aligning to TRBD1. Germline V gene sequence: CDR1 MNHEY, CDR2 SVGAGI. Trimming cost V 2 bases and J 5 bases; bases outside gene matches: 8. CDR3 length: 16 residues.